These T cell receptor beta chains were read from a single sample in a study of blood T cell repertoires in COVID-19. Clones were sequenced by immunoSEQ multiplex PCR, and TCRdb holds only the in-frame ones, with some missing. In the table there are around 63,000 clones, 79% of which are singletons. The sample consisted of peripheral blood. The source is a human donor in a cohort sampled during active COVID-19. Each CDR3 is given with its conserved first and last residue. D genes are given only for firm matches. Only part of the rows carry a size: once, few, many, or a class if the clone is expanded.

V gene	J gene	clone size	D gene	CDR3 protein	CDR3 DNA
TRBV5-1	TRBJ1-1	.	TRBD1	CASSLTGGGNTEAFF	TGCGCCAGCAGCTTGACAGGGGGCGGGAACACTGAAGCTTTCTTT
TRBV5-1	TRBJ2-7	.	.	CASSLAGRGQYF	TGCGCCAGCAGCTTGGCCGGCAGAGGGCAGTACTTC
TRBV5-8	TRBJ2-7	.	.	CASSPWGTPYEQYF	TGTGCCAGCAGCCCCTGGGGGACTCCCTACGAGCAGTACTTC
TRBV11-2	TRBJ1-2	.	.	CASSAAGGVVSGYTF	TGTGCCAGCAGCGCCGCCGGGGGGGTAGTAAGTGGCTACACCTTC
TRBV6-5	TRBJ1-1	.	.	CASTPRRSNTEAFF	TGTGCCAGCACCCCCAGGCGATCGAACACTGAAGCTTTCTTT
TRBV9	TRBJ1-1	once	.	CASSSQSRRGAEAFF	TGTGCCAGCAGCTCTCAGTCTCGGAGGGGCGCTGAAGCTTTCTTT
TRBV6-1	TRBJ1-5	.	.	CASSELQASSNQPQHF	TGTGCCAGCAGTGAATTACAGGCAAGCAGCAATCAGCCCCAGCATTTT
TRBV18	TRBJ1-4	few	TRBD1	CASSPRRQGGEKLFF	TGTGCCAGCTCACCAAGACGACAGGGGGGGGAAAAACTGTTTTTT
TRBV29-1	TRBJ1-5	.	.	CSVEVGRGPNQPQHF	TGCAGCGTTGAAGTCGGCAGGGGCCCAAATCAGCCCCAGCATTTT
TRBV6-5	TRBJ1-2	.	.	CASSYSGGRGGYTF	TGTGCCAGCAGTTACTCGGGAGGTAGGGGTGGCTACACCTTC
TRBV6-5	TRBJ1-2	.	.	CASSYAGDGYTF	TGTGCCAGCAGTTACGCCGGAGATGGCTACACCTTC
TRBV6-2/TRBV6-3	TRBJ2-2	once	.	CASSYSRQGRDGELFF	TGTGCCAGCAGTTACTCGAGACAGGGGAGGGACGGGGAGCTGTTTTTT
TRBV5-1	TRBJ1-2	.	.	CASSPRWDTGTYGYTF	TGCGCCAGCAGCCCCCGGTGGGACACGGGGACCTATGGCTACACCTTC
TRBV28	TRBJ2-5	.	TRBD1	CASSLYRGYQETQYF	TGTGCCAGCAGTTTATACAGGGGTTACCAAGAGACCCAGTACTTC
TRBV6-5	TRBJ1-6	.	.	CASLIQNNSPLHF	TGTGCCAGCTTAATACAGAATAATTCACCCCTCCACTTT
TRBV30	TRBJ1-6	.	.	CAWSPYDGSPLHF	TGTGCCTGGAGCCCCTATGATGGTTCACCCCTCCACTTT
TRBV14	TRBJ1-2	.	.	CASSQAGGFGGYTF	TGTGCCAGCAGCCAAGCGGGGGGATTTGGCGGCTACACCTTC
TRBV5-8	TRBJ2-7	few	.	CASGFLTGHEDRVQYF	TGTGCCAGCGGCTTCTTGACAGGTCACGAGGATCGGGTACAGTACTTC
TRBV18	TRBJ2-2	once	.	CASSPLNTGELFF	TGTGCCAGCTCACCTCTAAACACCGGGGAGCTGTTTTTT
TRBV5-1	TRBJ2-7	once	TRBD1	CASSLAGTGPYEQYF	TGCGCCAGCAGCTTGGCCGGGACAGGGCCCTACGAGCAGTACTTC
TRBV7-8	TRBJ1-5	.	.	CASSLGQASNQPQHF	TGTGCCAGCAGCTTAGGCCAGGCTAGCAATCAGCCCCAGCATTTT
TRBV6-5	TRBJ1-5	.	.	CASSYSEGYQPQHF	TGTGCCAGCAGTTACTCAGAGGGATACCAGCCCCAGCATTTT
TRBV3-1/TRBV3-2	TRBJ2-7	.	TRBD2	CASSQAVGLGFYEQYF	TGTGCCAGCAGCCAAGCGGTGGGACTAGGTTTCTACGAGCAGTACTTC
TRBV11-2	TRBJ1-4	.	.	CASSFPGSNEKLFF	TGTGCCAGCAGCTTCCCAGGTTCTAATGAAAAACTGTTTTTT
TRBV5-1	TRBJ2-2	.	TRBD1	CASSFRTGSSRPSFTGELFF	TGCGCCAGCAGTTTTAGGACAGGGAGTTCCCGTCCTAGTTTCACCGGGGAGCTGTTTTTT
TRBV7-2	TRBJ2-3	once	TRBD2	CASSLTSGRSRGGYTQYF	TGTGCCAGCAGCTTGACTAGCGGGAGGTCCCGGGGGGGATATACGCAGTATTTT
TRBV18	TRBJ1-5	.	.	CASSGSTGDQPQHF	TGTGCCAGCTCAGGATCGACAGGCGATCAGCCCCAGCATTTT
TRBV7-2	TRBJ1-2	.	.	CASSSSGVGYTF	TGTGCCAGCAGCTCCAGCGGGGTTGGCTACACCTTC
TRBV9	TRBJ2-1	.	TRBD2	CASSVLAGGHEQFF	TGTGCCAGCAGCGTATTAGCGGGAGGGCATGAGCAGTTCTTC
TRBV7-2	TRBJ2-4	.	.	CASSLKHTLAKNIQYF	TGTGCCAGCAGCTTAAAGCATACCCTAGCCAAAAACATTCAGTACTTC
TRBV5-1	TRBJ2-1	.	.	CASSLGDRYNEQFF	TGCGCCAGCAGCTTGGGCGACAGATACAATGAGCAGTTCTTC
TRBV6-2/TRBV6-3	TRBJ2-7	.	.	CASSYGPAEQYF	TGTGCCAGCAGTTACGGGCCGGCCGAGCAGTACTTC